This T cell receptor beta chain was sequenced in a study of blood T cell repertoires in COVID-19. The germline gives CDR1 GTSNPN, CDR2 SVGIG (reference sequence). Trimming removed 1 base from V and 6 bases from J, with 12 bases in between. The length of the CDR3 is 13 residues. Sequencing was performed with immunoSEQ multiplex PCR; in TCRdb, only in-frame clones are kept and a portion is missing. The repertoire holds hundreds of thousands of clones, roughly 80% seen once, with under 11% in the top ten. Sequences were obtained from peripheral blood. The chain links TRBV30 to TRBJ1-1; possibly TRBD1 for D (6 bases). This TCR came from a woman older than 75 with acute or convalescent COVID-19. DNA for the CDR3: TGTGCCTGGAGTGCGGGACATAGCGCTGAAGCTTTCTTT. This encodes CAWSAGHSAEAFF.